The 23 T cell receptor beta chains in this list originate from one sample, sequenced in a study of Ad26.COV2.S vaccination and SARS-CoV-2 variants (TCRdb year 2021). This specimen's treatment or condition label, per the study, means: about 20 received Ad26.COV2.S at low or high dose, single or two shots; about 5 received placebo; per-sample allocation not given. Repertoires of vaccine and placebo recipients were sequenced from samples collected on day 63 after the first injection. Library preparation was by the immunoSEQ multiplex PCR assay. TCRdb took this table from immuneACCESS and kept in-frame rearrangements with V and J called. Such tables lack part of the clones; where checked against another copy, unresolved V genes explain under half of the gap, and the rest is unexplained. In this sample the table shows about 480,000 clones, around 85% of which occur a single time. The ten largest clones take up 13% of the sample.

The sample was peripheral blood, taken in a trial of Ad26.COV2.S vaccine versus placebo. The receptors stem from a person aged 18-60 years who received the Ad26.COV2.S COVID-19 vaccine or a placebo.

In this sample, this clone turned up a few times. The V call is TRBV5-4, the J call TRBJ2-3, with 8 bases that match TRBD1. The junction had 5 bases not matched to a gene; V was cut back by 0 bases and J by 2 bases. This CDR3 has 16 residues. Germline CDR1 SGHNT, CDR2 YYREEE (reference sequence). In DNA, the CDR3 is TGTGCCAGCAGCTTGGCCCCAGGGGGCATCACAGATACGCAGTATTTT. Its translation is CASSLAPGGITDTQYF.

The J gene is TRBJ2-2, the V gene TRBV27; the match to TRBD2 covers 8 bases. CDR3 length equals 15 residues. V was pared by 8 bases and J by 5 bases, with 10 bases of the junction left unmatched. In germline, CDR1 is MNHEY, CDR2 SMNVEV (reference sequence). This CDR3 is CASAIGLAGTGELFF. CDR3 in DNA: TGTGCCAGCGCGATTGGGCTAGCGGGTACCGGGGAGCTGTTTTTT.

The chain has TRBV5-1 and TRBJ2-7, with D perhaps TRBD2 (5 bases). The CDR3 is made up of 15 amino acids. V was clipped by 0 bases and J by 2 bases, with 12 bases between them. Germline-derived CDR1 and CDR2 are SGHRS and YFSETQ. The CDR3 is CASSLEDSAAYEQYF. In DNA form, the CDR3 reads TGCGCCAGCAGCTTGGAAGATAGCGCTGCCTACGAGCAGTACTTC.

This CDR3 is CASSPPTAPSNQPQHF. As DNA, the CDR3 is TGTGCCAGCAGCCCACCGACAGCCCCTAGCAATCAGCCCCAGCATTTT. The rearrangement links TRBV5-8 to TRBJ1-5, with a possible D match to TRBD1 (5 bases). Germline CDR1 reads SGHTS; CDR2 reads YDEGEE. The CDR3 has 16 residues. V was pared by 4 bases and J by 0 bases, with 14 bases between.

The chain combines TRBV28 with TRBJ2-6; the match to TRBD1 covers 9 bases. CDR3 length: 16 residues. Per germline, CDR1 MDHEN and CDR2 SYDVKM. With V trimmed by 6 bases and J by 0 bases, 3 bases remained unmatched. CDR3 in amino acids: CASRPTGGSGANVLTF. CDR3 sequence (DNA): TGTGCCAGCAGACCGACAGGGGGCTCTGGGGCCAACGTCCTGACTTTC.

This clone has more than one count but fewer than ten. This same CDR3 is encoded by further DNA sequences in the sample. The chain links TRBV19 to TRBJ1-5, with D perhaps matching TRBD1 (6 bases). Germline V CDR1 and CDR2: LNHDA, SQIVND (reference sequence). The CDR3 has 14 amino acids. V was clipped by 4 bases and J by 3 bases, with 10 bases between them. DNA for the CDR3: TGTGCCAGTAGTAAACAGGGACCCAATCAGCCCCAGCATTTT. Translation gives CASSKQGPNQPQHF.

This clone was found once. The chain combines TRBV6-2 or TRBV6-3 with TRBJ2-7; D may be TRBD2 (5 bases). V dropped 6 bases and J dropped 12 bases, with 15 bases sitting between them. The CDR3 extends over 11 amino acids. CDR1 and CDR2 from the germline V gene are MNHEY and SVGEGT. DNA for the CDR3: TGTGCCAGCAGCTCTCTGACTACGCCGTACTTC. It encodes CASSSLTTPYF.

V gene TRBV19 combines with J gene TRBJ2-1, with D perhaps matching TRBD2 (5 bases). The CDR3 spans 13 residues. Germline values: CDR1 LNHDA, CDR2 SQIVND (reference sequence). V was pared by 5 bases and J by 9 bases, with 14 bases between. The CDR3 region is CASSSVGEGEQFF. The CDR3 nucleotides read TGTGCCAGTAGTTCGGTGGGAGAGGGTGAGCAGTTCTTC.

This sequence joins TRBV25-1 and TRBJ2-7, with TRBD2 matching over 9 bases. The length of the CDR3 is 14 residues. CDR1 and CDR2 (germline): MGHDK, SYGVNS. V shed 2 bases and J 2 bases; nucleotides not matched to a gene: 1. DNA for the CDR3: TGTGCCAGCAGTGAAGGGACTAGCCCCTACGAGCAGTACTTC. It specifies CASSEGTSPYEQYF.

The chain joins TRBV28 to TRBJ1-5; the D is unclear. The better agreement between TRBJ2-3 and the DNA end casts doubt on the J call. CDR1 is MDHEN, CDR2 SYDVKM, per germline. This CDR3 region has 13 residues. CDR3 protein: CASSLVGNQPQYF. The CDR3 nucleotides are TGTGCCAGCAGTTTGGTAGGCAATCAGCCCCAGTATTTT.

This clone was observed a single time. This chain joins TRBV6-2 or TRBV6-3 and TRBJ1-5, with 9 bases lining up with TRBD1. Trimming took 6 bases from V and 6 from J; bases not matched to a gene: 12. CDR1 and CDR2 (germline): MNHEY, SVGEGT. This CDR3 has 16 residues. The CDR3 coding sequence is TGTGCCAGCAGCTTCACGGACAGGGGTGAGAGTCAGCCCCAGCATTTT. Residues: CASSFTDRGESQPQHF.

This clone appeared a few times. The chain has TRBV20-1 and TRBJ1-4, with 7 positions matching TRBD1. After removal of 3 bases from V and 5 bases from J, the junction contained 6 bases not matched to a gene. This CDR3 comprises 14 residues. Germline CDR1 reads DFQATT; CDR2 reads SNEGSKA (reference sequence). CDR3 nucleotides: TGCAGTGCTAGTAAGGGGGCATGGAATGAAAAACTGTTTTTT. Protein: CSASKGAWNEKLFF.

This clone was seen only a few times. The gene calls are TRBV28 and TRBJ1-2, with 7 bases that match TRBD1. With V trimmed by 6 bases and J by 2 bases, 9 bases remained unmatched. This CDR3 is 15 amino acids long. Looked up from germline, CDR1 is MDHEN and CDR2 is SYDVKM. CDR3 protein: CASSLTPGQNYGYTF. The CDR3 DNA follows: TGTGCCAGCAGCCTAACCCCGGGACAGAACTATGGCTACACCTTC.

The rearrangement links TRBV28 to TRBJ2-1; 12 positions match TRBD2. V lost 6 bases and J lost 6; bases outside the gene matches: 18. CDR1 is MDHEN, CDR2 SYDVKM, per germline. This CDR3 comprises 19 residues. CDR3 in DNA: TGTGCCAGCAGGCGCGGACTAGCGGGAAACTTACGTTGGGGCAATGAGCAGTTCTTC. This sequence encodes CASRRGLAGNLRWGNEQFF.

This clone was recorded only once. The V and J genes are TRBV14 and TRBJ1-3, with D unresolved. Germline V CDR1 and CDR2: SGHDN, FVKESK. Trimming left V 4 bases short and J 0 bases short, with 7 bases between. The CDR3 sequence is 14 residues long. CDR3 residues: CASSRRGSGNTIYF. DNA of the CDR3: TGTGCCAGCAGCCGTAGAGGCTCTGGAAACACCATATATTTT.

The chain combines TRBV28 with TRBJ2-5; 8 bases match TRBD2. Germline CDR1 reads MDHEN; CDR2 reads SYDVKM. The V gene end was trimmed by 7 bases and the J gene end by 5 bases; junction bases not matched to a gene: 24. This CDR3 is built from 19 residues. CDR3: CASIPLRVAGPHKRETQYF. CDR3 coding DNA: TGTGCCAGCATTCCACTTAGGGTAGCGGGACCCCACAAGAGGGAGACCCAGTACTTC. The whole variable domain, remainder taken from reference TRBV28 and TRBJ2-5, is DVKVTQSSRYLVKRTGEKVFLECVQDMDHENMFWYRQDPGLGLRLIYFSYDVKMKEKGDIPEGYSVSREKKERFSLILESASTNQTSMYLCASIPLRVAGPHKRETQYFGPGTRLLVL.

V and J are TRBV7-2 and TRBJ2-6, with D perhaps TRBD1 (6 bases). The CDR3 is made up of 15 amino acids. The germline gives CDR1 SGHTA, CDR2 FQGNSA. The V gene lost 8 bases and the J gene lost 2 bases, with 13 bases spanning the gap. CDR3 coding DNA: TGTGCCAGCGGCCTCGGACAGCCTGGGGCCAACGTCCTGACTTTC. It specifies CASGLGQPGANVLTF.

The chain is built from TRBV5-4 and TRBJ2-1, with TRBD2 matching over 9 bases. The junction had 9 bases not matched to a gene; V was cut back by 4 bases and J by 10 bases. Per germline, CDR1 SGHNT and CDR2 YYREEE (reference sequence). There are 14 residues in the CDR3. As DNA, the CDR3 is TGTGCCAGCAGCATTCGTCCTAGCGGGACCGAGCAGTTCTTC. This translates into CASSIRPSGTEQFF.

The rearrangement joins TRBV5-1 to TRBJ2-1; 12 nucleotides line up with TRBD2. The CDR3 loop spans 16 amino acids. The germline gives CDR1 SGHRS, CDR2 YFSETQ. The junction had 10 bases not matched to a gene; V was cut back by 3 bases and J by 9 bases. CDR3 nucleotide sequence: TGCGCCAGCAGCTCGACTAGCGGGAGTCCCCACAGTGAGCAGTTCTTC. As protein: CASSSTSGSPHSEQFF.

V gene TRBV12-3 or TRBV12-4 combines with J gene TRBJ2-7, with D possibly matching TRBD1 (5 bases). The V gene lost 5 bases and the J gene lost 2 bases, with 10 bases spanning the gap. This CDR3 spans 13 amino acids. The CDR3 DNA sequence: TGTGCCAGCAGTCTAAGACAGCCCTACGAGCAGTACTTC. It encodes CASSLRQPYEQYF.

The chain recombines TRBV7-8 with TRBJ2-7; D uncertain. Germline V gene sequence: CDR1 SGHVS, CDR2 FQNEAQ. This CDR3 comprises 11 residues. V dropped 5 bases and J dropped 7 bases, with 9 bases sitting between them. In DNA, the CDR3 is TGTGCCAGCAGCCCGGGTACGGAGCAGTACTTC. As protein: CASSPGTEQYF. Full variable domain (remainder filled in from reference TRBV7-8 and TRBJ2-7): GAGVSQSPRYKVAKRGQDVALRCDPISGHVSLFWYQQALGQGPEFLTYFQNEAQLDKSGLPSDRFFAERPEGSVSTLKIQRTQQEDSAVYLCASSPGTEQYFGPGTRLTVT.

V and J are TRBV5-1 and TRBJ2-3, with 9 bases matching TRBD2. Germline-derived CDR1 and CDR2 are SGHRS and YFSETQ. The CDR3 contains 14 residues. Germline trimming cut 2 bases from V and 4 bases from J; bases unmatched to any gene: 2. The chain's CDR3 is CASSFSGSADTQYF. CDR3 in DNA: TGCGCCAGCAGCTTTAGCGGGAGTGCAGATACGCAGTATTTT.

The chain links TRBV28 to TRBJ2-2; 10 bases line up with TRBD1. The junction had 8 bases not matched to a gene; V was cut back by 5 bases and J by 8 bases. The CDR3 loop spans 15 amino acids. The V gene's germline CDR1 is MDHEN and CDR2 SYDVKM. CDR3 in amino acids: CASSPPGTGVGELFF. CDR3 in DNA: TGTGCCAGCAGTCCTCCCGGGACAGGGGTGGGGGAGCTGTTTTTT. Looking up the rest from reference TRBV28 and TRBJ2-2 gives the full variable domain: DVKVTQSSRYLVKRTGEKVFLECVQDMDHENMFWYRQDPGLGLRLIYFSYDVKMKEKGDIPEGYSVSREKKERFSLILESASTNQTSMYLCASSPPGTGVGELFFGEGSRLTVL.